The 22 T cell receptor beta chains below were found in one sample sequenced in a study of shared clonotypes between healthy human individuals. The method was immunoSEQ multiplex PCR; TCRdb's version includes in-frame clones alone and lacks a portion of them. Among 2,500,000 or so clones listed, 85% to 95% were seen once. Sequencing input: naive CD4+ T cells sorted from blood. Subset given: CD45RA+ positively selected. All receptors come from a man in his late teens or twenties in good health.

The chain employs TRBV6-6 and TRBJ2-5, with 7 bases aligning to TRBD1. The CDR3 covers 14 residues. With 6 bases clipped from V and 5 bases from J, the junction kept 9 bases outside the gene matches. Germline CDR1 is MNHNY and CDR2 is SVGAGI (reference sequence). The CDR3 sequence is CASSRETGRETQYF. The CDR3 DNA reads TGTGCCAGCAGCAGAGAGACAGGGCGGGAGACCCAGTACTTC.

The chain has TRBV11-2 and TRBJ2-5; a weak D match, TRBD1 (6 bases). The CDR3 length is 15 residues. V was pared by 3 bases and J by 1 base, with 12 bases between. Germline V lookup: CDR1 SGHAT, CDR2 FQNNGV. The CDR3 bases are TGTGCCAGCAGCTTCGGCCGGACAGCCCAAGAGACCCAGTACTTC. Translating it yields CASSFGRTAQETQYF. Using reference TRBV11-2 and TRBJ2-5 for the parts outside the CDR3, the full variable domain is EAGVAQSPRYKIIEKRQSVAFWCNPISGHATLYWYQQILGQGPKLLIQFQNNGVVDDSQLPKDRFSAERLKGVDSTLKIQPAKLEDSAVYLCASSFGRTAQETQYFGPGTRLLVL.

The chain uses TRBV6-1 and TRBJ1-5; unclear D gene. V was clipped by 0 bases and J by 0 bases, with 9 bases between them. The length of the CDR3 is 16 residues. Germline V lookup: CDR1 MNHNS, CDR2 SASEGT. The CDR3 DNA reads as TGTGCCAGCAGTGAAGCTCGGCAATTTAGCAATCAGCCCCAGCATTTT. This sequence encodes CASSEARQFSNQPQHF.

This clone was found once. This sequence joins TRBV5-1 and TRBJ2-7; tentatively, D is TRBD1 (6 bases). Germline V CDR1 and CDR2: SGHRS, YFSETQ. Trimming stripped 1 base from V and 4 bases from J, with 12 bases between. There are 14 residues in the CDR3. CDR3 protein: CASSLPSGEYEQYF. The CDR3 DNA reads TGCGCCAGCAGCTTGCCTTCAGGGGAATACGAGCAGTACTTC.

With respect to this clone: The sample has other DNA sequences that encode this CDR3 too. This rearrangement joins TRBV19 to TRBJ1-5, with D possibly TRBD1 on 6 matching bases. Per the germline V gene, CDR1 is LNHDA and CDR2 is SQIVND (reference sequence). Between the trimmed V and J ends, which lost 3 bases and 2 bases, there was a span of 11 bases. The CDR3 extends over 15 amino acids. The CDR3 here is CASSIIQGGNQPQHF. The CDR3 coding sequence is TGTGCCAGTAGTATCATACAGGGAGGCAATCAGCCCCAGCATTTT. The complete variable domain, with remaining parts taken from reference TRBV19 and TRBJ1-5, reads DGGITQSPKYLFRKEGQNVTLSCEQNLNHDAMYWYRQDPGQGLRLIYYSQIVNDFQKGDIAEGYSVSREKKESFPLTVTSAQKNPTAFYLCASSIIQGGNQPQHFGDGTRLSIL.

To note about this clone: Other DNA sequences from this sample encode an identical CDR3 as well. This chain uses TRBV5-1 with TRBJ2-7; 12 bases are a match to TRBD2. The junction had 3 bases not matched to a gene; V was cut back by 0 bases and J by 2 bases. Germline CDR1 and CDR2: SGHRS and YFSETQ. There are 16 residues in the CDR3. CDR3 loop: CASSLGGLAGPYEQYF. CDR3 nucleotide sequence: TGCGCCAGCAGCTTGGGGGGACTAGCGGGTCCCTACGAGCAGTACTTC.

This chain connects TRBV28 to TRBJ1-2; possibly TRBD1 for D (5 bases). Trimming removed 10 bases at V and 0 bases at J, with 12 bases between. CDR3 length equals 13 residues. Germline CDR1 reads MDHEN; CDR2 reads SYDVKM. This chain's CDR3 is CATLGRSNYGYTF. The DNA for the CDR3 is TGTGCCACCCTGGGGCGATCTAACTATGGCTACACCTTC.

V is TRBV2 and J is TRBJ1-1; 7 nucleotides align to TRBD1. In germline, CDR1 is SNHLY, CDR2 FYNNEI. V lost 2 bases, J lost 5 bases, and 8 bases stayed unmatched. The CDR3 spans 15 residues. In DNA, the CDR3 is TGTGCCAGCAGTGAAAAACAGGGGCTTCGGACTGAAGCTTTCTTT. It translates to CASSEKQGLRTEAFF. Drawing the rest from reference TRBV2 and TRBJ1-1, the complete variable domain is EPEVTQTPSHQVTQMGQEVILRCVPISNHLYFYWYRQILGQKVEFLVSFYNNEISEKSEIFDDQFSVERPDGSNFTLKIRSTKLEDSAMYFCASSEKQGLRTEAFFGQGTRLTVV.

The chain links TRBV5-4 to TRBJ2-1; D is uncertain. V was cut by 2 bases and J by 0 bases, with 12 bases left in between. Germline lookup yields CDR1 SGHNT and CDR2 YYREEE (reference sequence). The CDR3 loop spans 16 amino acids. DNA for the CDR3: TGTGCCAGCAGCTTCAACGGGCAGAGCTCCTACAATGAGCAGTTCTTC. It yields the protein CASSFNGQSSYNEQFF.

The rearrangement uses TRBV19 and TRBJ1-5, with D unclear. Trimming took off 5 bases at V and 6 bases at J, with 8 bases between the two ends. The CDR3 runs 12 residues. Germline CDR1 is LNHDA and CDR2 is SQIVND (reference sequence). The CDR3 protein is CASSRYLQPQHF. CDR3 in DNA: TGTGCCAGTAGTCGCTATCTTCAGCCCCAGCATTTT.

This sequence joins TRBV5-8 and TRBJ2-3; maybe TRBD1 (5 bases). The V gene's germline CDR1 is SGHTS and CDR2 YDEGEE. V was clipped by 1 base and J by 6 bases, with 12 bases between them. The CDR3 runs to 14 residues. The chain's CDR3 is CASSLWGGADTQYF. Written as DNA, the CDR3 is TGTGCCAGCAGCTTGTGGGGCGGTGCGGATACGCAGTATTTT.

This chain uses TRBV5-8 with TRBJ1-5; a weak D match, TRBD1 (5 bases). V lost 0 bases, J lost 4 bases, and 11 bases lay in between. Germline assignment: CDR1 SGHTS and CDR2 YDEGEE. The CDR3 spans 15 residues. CDR3 region: CASSLGGRKNQPQHF. DNA of the CDR3: TGTGCCAGCAGCTTGGGGGGACGGAAGAATCAGCCCCAGCATTTT.

The rearrangement links TRBV11-2 to TRBJ2-1; D tentatively reads TRBD1 or TRBD2 (5 bases each). Trimming shortened V by 1 base and J by 7 bases, and 17 bases separated the two germline ends. The CDR3 is 16 residues long. The germline V gene encodes CDR1 SGHAT and CDR2 FQNNGV. The DNA of the CDR3 is TGTGCCAGCAGCTTAGGAATTGGGGGAAGAGCAAATGAGCAGTTCTTC. It codes for CASSLGIGGRANEQFF.

The genes are TRBV7-9 and TRBJ2-1, with TRBD2 identical over 7 bases. The CDR3 is made up of 15 amino acids. V shed 5 bases and J 2 bases; nucleotides not matched to a gene: 6. Germline V gene sequence: CDR1 SEHNR, CDR2 FQNEAQ (reference sequence). CDR3 sequence: CASSHSGGPYNEQFF. Here the CDR3 DNA reads TGTGCCAGCAGCCACTCGGGGGGTCCCTACAATGAGCAGTTCTTC.

This chain uses TRBV18 with TRBJ2-7; 7 nucleotides match TRBD2. Trimming took 3 bases from V and 4 from J; bases not matched to a gene: 12. The CDR3 consists of 16 residues. Per germline, CDR1 KGHSH and CDR2 LQKENI. The CDR3 spells CASSPGTTNLGYEQYF. The CDR3 DNA follows: TGTGCCAGCTCACCCGGGACTACCAATCTCGGGTACGAGCAGTACTTC.

As DNA, the CDR3 is TGTGCCAGCAGCACCCACACTAAAGCTGGCTACACCTTC. Residues: CASSTHTKAGYTF. V gene TRBV9 combines with J gene TRBJ1-2, with D unclear. Trimming removed 4 bases from V and 7 bases from J, with 14 bases in between. Germline CDR1 is SGDLS and CDR2 is YYNGEE. This CDR3 spans 13 amino acids.

The V and J genes are TRBV28 and TRBJ1-4, with D perhaps TRBD1 (5 bases). Per germline, CDR1 MDHEN and CDR2 SYDVKM. The CDR3 has 14 amino acids. The germline V and J ends were trimmed by 7 bases and 7 bases, with 16 bases remaining between them. The CDR3 region is CASTGGGLGEKLFF. DNA for the CDR3: TGTGCCAGCACCGGGGGGGGATTGGGTGAAAAACTGTTTTTT.

The V call is TRBV2, the J call TRBJ1-5; D is undetermined. CDR1 is SNHLY, CDR2 FYNNEI, per germline. V lost 2 bases and J lost 2, with 10 bases in between. The CDR3 covers 15 residues. The CDR3 sequence is CASSETSPGNQPQHF. Here the CDR3 DNA reads TGTGCCAGCAGTGAAACTTCGCCCGGCAATCAGCCCCAGCATTTT.

V is TRBV18 and J is TRBJ2-3, with a weak D call TRBD1 (7 bases). CDR3 length equals 16 residues. The V end was cut by 6 bases, the J end by 5 bases, with 21 bases between. Germline CDR1 KGHSH, CDR2 LQKENI. The CDR3 sequence is CASSPRTGVGGDTQYF. The CDR3 DNA sequence: TGTGCCAGCTCCCCGAGGACAGGCGTGGGGGGAGATACGCAGTATTTT.

Note on this clone: The junction differs from germline at one of its ends, possibly a read error. The rearrangement links TRBV7-7 to TRBJ2-5; D not resolved. This CDR3 has 12 amino acids. The germline V gene has CDR1 SSHAT and CDR2 FNYEAQ (reference sequence). CDR3 nucleotide sequence: TGTGCTAGCAGTTCAGGATCAGAGACCCAGTACTTC. Translated, it gives CASSSGSETQYF.

J is TRBJ1-3 and V is TRBV7-2; D uncertain. Germline V gene data show CDR1 as SGHTA and CDR2 as FQGNSA. Trimming stripped 5 bases from V and 4 bases from J, with 18 bases between. The CDR3 has 16 amino acids. The CDR3 loop is CASSPPGAVMGNTIYF. The CDR3 DNA sequence: TGTGCCAGCAGCCCGCCGGGAGCCGTAATGGGAAACACCATATATTTT.

The chain carries TRBV7-9 and TRBJ2-7; 8 bases match TRBD2. CDR1 is SEHNR and CDR2 is FQNEAQ in the germline V gene (reference sequence). V lost 2 bases and J lost 6; bases outside the gene matches: 3. The CDR3 is 13 residues long. This chain's CDR3 is CASSLSGGGEQYF. In DNA form, the CDR3 reads TGTGCCAGCAGCTTAAGCGGGGGAGGCGAGCAGTACTTC.